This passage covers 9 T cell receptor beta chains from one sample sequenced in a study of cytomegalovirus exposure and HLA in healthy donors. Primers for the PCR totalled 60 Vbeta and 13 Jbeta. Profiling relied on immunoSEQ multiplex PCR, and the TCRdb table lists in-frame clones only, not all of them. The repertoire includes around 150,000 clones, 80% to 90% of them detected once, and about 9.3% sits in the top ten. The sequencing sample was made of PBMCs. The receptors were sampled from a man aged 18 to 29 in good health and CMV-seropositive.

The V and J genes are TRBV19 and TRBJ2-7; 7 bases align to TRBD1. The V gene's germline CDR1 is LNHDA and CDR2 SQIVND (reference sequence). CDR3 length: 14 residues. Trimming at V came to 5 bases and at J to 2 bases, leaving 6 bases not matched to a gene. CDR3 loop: CASSVAGGTYEQYF. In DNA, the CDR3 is TGTGCCAGTAGTGTCGCAGGGGGAACCTACGAGCAGTACTTC.

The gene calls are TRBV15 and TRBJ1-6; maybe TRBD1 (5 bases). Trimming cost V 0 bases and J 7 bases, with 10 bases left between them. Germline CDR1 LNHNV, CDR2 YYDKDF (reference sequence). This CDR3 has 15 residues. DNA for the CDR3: TGTGCCACCAGCAGAGATCCGACAGAGAATTCACCCCTCCACTTT. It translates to CATSRDPTENSPLHF.

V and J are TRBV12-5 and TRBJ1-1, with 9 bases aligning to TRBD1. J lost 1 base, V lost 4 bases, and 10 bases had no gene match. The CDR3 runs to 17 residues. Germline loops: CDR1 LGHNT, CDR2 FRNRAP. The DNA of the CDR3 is TGTGCTAGTGGTTCCCGGACAGGGGTCTCCCCGAACACTGAAGCTTTCTTT. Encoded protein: CASGSRTGVSPNTEAFF.

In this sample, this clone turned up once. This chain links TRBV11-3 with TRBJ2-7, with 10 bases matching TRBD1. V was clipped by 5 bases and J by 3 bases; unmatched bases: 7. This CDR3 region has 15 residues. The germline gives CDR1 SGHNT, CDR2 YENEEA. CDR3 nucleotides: TGTGCCAGCAGCACAGGGACAGGGGTTAACTACGAGCAGTACTTC. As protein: CASSTGTGVNYEQYF.

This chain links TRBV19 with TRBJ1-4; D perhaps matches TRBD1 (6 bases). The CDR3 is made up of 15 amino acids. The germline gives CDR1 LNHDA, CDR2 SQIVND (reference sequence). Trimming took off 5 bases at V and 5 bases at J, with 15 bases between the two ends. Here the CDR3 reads CASSLPGASNEKLFF. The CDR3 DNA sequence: TGTGCCAGTAGTCTCCCAGGGGCCTCAAATGAAAAACTGTTTTTT.

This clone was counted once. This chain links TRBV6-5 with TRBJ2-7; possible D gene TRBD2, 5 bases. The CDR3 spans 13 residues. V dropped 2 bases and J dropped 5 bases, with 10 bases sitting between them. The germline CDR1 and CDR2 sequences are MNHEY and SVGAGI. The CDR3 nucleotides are TGTGCCAGCAGTTACCAGGTCGGGGACGAGCAGTACTTC. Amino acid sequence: CASSYQVGDEQYF.

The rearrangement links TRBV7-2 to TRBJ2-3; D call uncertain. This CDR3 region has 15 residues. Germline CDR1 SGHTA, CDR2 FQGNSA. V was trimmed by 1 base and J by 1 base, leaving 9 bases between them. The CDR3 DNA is TGTGCCAGCAGCTTAGGAAACAGCCGCACAGATACGCAGTATTTT. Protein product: CASSLGNSRTDTQYF.

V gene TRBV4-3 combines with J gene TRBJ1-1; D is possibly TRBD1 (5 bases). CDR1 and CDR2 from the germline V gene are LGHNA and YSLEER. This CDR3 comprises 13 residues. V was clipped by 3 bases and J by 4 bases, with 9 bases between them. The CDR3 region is CASSHGTFTEAFF. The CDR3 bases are TGCGCCAGCAGCCACGGGACTTTCACTGAAGCTTTCTTT.

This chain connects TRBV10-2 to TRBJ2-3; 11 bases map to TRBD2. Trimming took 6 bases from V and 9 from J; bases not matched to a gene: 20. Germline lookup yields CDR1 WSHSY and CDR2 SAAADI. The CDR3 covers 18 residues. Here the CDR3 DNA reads TGCGCCAGCAGCGCCGGGATAGCGGGGGGGCCCCGTAGAAACACGCAGTATTTT. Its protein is CASSAGIAGGPRRNTQYF.